These T cell receptor beta chains were read from a single sample in a study of spatial heterogeneity in lung cancer. From the 5' RACE reads, TCRdb called clonotypes with MiXCR, one entry per CDR3 protein. The table has tens of thousands of distinct CDR3 sequences, 4% to 6% seen once. The sample here was PBMCs, taken at surgery. The receptors shown here come from a female donor with early-stage non-small cell lung cancer. Both conserved end residues are part of each CDR3. Fields, in order: J gene, V gene, clone size, D gene, CDR3 protein, CDR3 DNA. The D gene is left open where the match is weak. Sizes are listed as once, few, many, or a class for an expanded clone.

TRBJ2-1 | TRBV20-1 | many | . | CSLRGIPEQFF | TGCAGCCTTAGGGGGATCCCTGAGCAGTTCTTC
TRBJ1-1 | TRBV7-2 | few | . | CASSLSYRDTEAFF | TGTGCCAGCAGCTTGAGCTACCGGGACACTGAAGCTTTCTTT
TRBJ2-5 | TRBV7-7 | many | TRBD1 | CASSLDRAQETQYF | TGTGCTAGCAGCTTGGACAGGGCCCAAGAGACCCAGTACTTC
TRBJ1-1 | TRBV20-1 | many | . | CSARVPGLNTEAFF | TGCAGTGCTAGAGTTCCAGGGTTGAACACTGAAGCTTTCTTT
TRBJ1-1 | TRBV4-3 | many | . | CASSRLGGAGFTEAFF | TGCGCCAGCAGCCGGTTGGGGGGCGCGGGTTTCACTGAAGCTTTCTTT
TRBJ2-1 | TRBV7-6 | many | TRBD2 | CASSFGLAGGYEQFF | TGTGCCAGCAGCTTTGGACTAGCGGGGGGTTATGAGCAGTTCTTC
TRBJ2-2 | TRBV28 | many | . | CASKLDTGELFF | TGTGCCAGCAAGCTTGACACCGGGGAGCTGTTTTTT
TRBJ2-3 | TRBV12-3/TRBV12-4 | few | . | CASSLNQDTQYF | TGTGCCAGCAGTTTAAATCAAGATACGCAGTATTTT
TRBJ2-7 | TRBV11-2 | many | TRBD2 | CASSSTSGSYEQYF | TGTGCCAGCAGCTCCACTAGCGGGAGTTACGAGCAGTACTTC
TRBJ2-3 | TRBV3-1 | few | TRBD2 | CASSQMGTSGGDTQYF | TGTGCCAGCAGCCAAATGGGGACTAGCGGGGGCGATACGCAGTATTTT
TRBJ2-1 | TRBV9 | many | TRBD1 | CASSVDPYDPTGGSFF | TGTGCCAGCAGCGTAGACCCGTACGACCCCACAGGGGGCTCGTTCTTC
TRBJ2-1 | TRBV28 | many | TRBD2 | CASGIAGAAYNEQFF | TGTGCCAGCGGAATAGCGGGAGCGGCCTACAATGAGCAGTTCTTC
TRBJ2-3 | TRBV2 | many | . | CASTYSASTDTQYF | TGTGCCAGCACCTACAGCGCTAGCACAGATACGCAGTATTTT
TRBJ1-1 | TRBV18 | many | . | CASGIGQNTEAFF | TGTGCCAGCGGAATCGGACAGAACACTGAAGCTTTCTTT
TRBJ2-1 | TRBV12-3/TRBV12-4 | many | . | CASSLWAGSSYNEQFF | TGTGCCAGCAGTTTATGGGCGGGGAGCTCCTACAATGAGCAGTTCTTC
TRBJ1-5 | TRBV12-3/TRBV12-4 | many | . | CASSLATGQPQHF | TGTGCCAGCAGTTTAGCGACAGGTCAGCCCCAGCATTTT
TRBJ1-5 | TRBV9 | many | . | CASSAHSNQPQHF | TGTGCCAGCAGCGCCCATAGCAATCAGCCCCAGCATTTT